This T cell receptor (beta chain) came from a study of post-analysis software for immune sequencing data. Regarding the study as a whole: Co-batched samples clustered tightly together by F measure. Four to six TRBV segments appeared more often in patients than in controls, and TRBV5-6, TRBV5-1 and TRBV20-1 were among these. Controls showed significantly higher normalized Chao1 diversity than did multiple sclerosis patients.

This clonotype came up a few times. Its matching antigen is unknown. Germline-derived CDR1 and CDR2 are SEHNR and FQNEAQ (reference sequence). The CDR3 contains 13 residues. Losses at the gene ends were 5 bases for V and 4 bases for J; bases not matched to a gene: 3. cDNA libraries of TCR beta carried unique molecular identifiers. There were roughly 0.95 to 11 million T cells, and about 500,000 cDNA molecules came from them. TCRdb reprocessed the PCR reads via MiXCR and lists one record per CDR3 protein. The table records some 370,000 distinct CDR3 sequences, about a third of them present only once. V is TRBV7-9 and J is TRBJ2-3; 7 nucleotides line up with TRBD2. Sequenced input: blood. The receptor was derived from a girl aged 10-17 years with multiple sclerosis. The CDR3 sequence: CASSRTRADTQYF. Here the CDR3 DNA reads TGTGCCAGCAGCCGGACTAGGGCAGATACGCAGTATTTT.